This is a list of T cell receptor beta chains from one sample in a study of identical twins. TCRdb reprocessed the 5' RACE reads with MiXCR, giving one entry per CDR3 protein. The sample lists approximately 690,000 distinct CDR3 sequences, 6.1% occurring once. Material for sequencing was naive T cells sorted from blood. These receptors came from a man aged 18 to 30 in good health. Both conserved end residues are part of each CDR3. D genes are given only for firm matches. A clone size is listed for some rows: how often the clone was seen (once, few, many), or a class if it is expanded.

clone_size: many
v_call: TRBV7-2
cdr3_length: 15
d_call: TRBD2
j_call: TRBJ2-7
cdr3_nt: TGTGCCAGCAGCTTTGGCGGGAGGGCCGCCTACGAGCAGTACTTC
cdr3_aa: CASSFGGRAAYEQYF

clone_size: .
v_call: TRBV6-5
cdr3_length: 15
d_call: .
j_call: TRBJ1-5
cdr3_nt: TGTGCCAGCAGCTACCCGGGGGAGGCCGGGGAGCCCCAGCATTTT
cdr3_aa: CASSYPGEAGEPQHF

clone_size: many
v_call: TRBV20-1
cdr3_length: 14
d_call: .
j_call: TRBJ2-5
cdr3_nt: TGCACTAAAGGTGGATTCGGACGCCAAGAGACCCAGTACTTC
cdr3_aa: CTKGGFGRQETQYF

clone_size: many
v_call: TRBV20-1
cdr3_length: 15
d_call: .
j_call: TRBJ2-1
cdr3_nt: TGCAGTGCTGAAGTCATAGCGCGAGTAAACAATGAGCAGTTCTTC
cdr3_aa: CSAEVIARVNNEQFF

clone_size: many
v_call: TRBV29-1
cdr3_length: 12
d_call: TRBD1
j_call: TRBJ2-1
cdr3_nt: TGCAGCGCGTGGACAGGGGGCGCGGAGCAGTTCTTC
cdr3_aa: CSAWTGGAEQFF

clone_size: few
v_call: TRBV29-1
cdr3_length: 12
d_call: .
j_call: TRBJ2-7
cdr3_nt: TGCAGCGTTGAATCGGTGGCGTACGAGCAGTACTTC
cdr3_aa: CSVESVAYEQYF

clone_size: many
v_call: TRBV20-1
cdr3_length: 12
d_call: .
j_call: TRBJ2-1
cdr3_nt: TGCAGTGCTAGAGCTACCAATGAGGGGCAGTTCTTC
cdr3_aa: CSARATNEGQFF

clone_size: many
v_call: TRBV5-1
cdr3_length: 14
d_call: TRBD1
j_call: TRBJ1-5
cdr3_nt: TGCGCCAGCAGCCCTGACAGGGGCGGTCAGCCCCAGCATTTT
cdr3_aa: CASSPDRGGQPQHF

clone_size: .
v_call: TRBV5-1
cdr3_length: 16
d_call: .
j_call: TRBJ2-1
cdr3_nt: TGCGCCAGCAGCTTGGAGGGGTTAAGTAAACTCGATGAGCAGTTCTTC
cdr3_aa: CASSLEGLSKLDEQFF

clone_size: .
v_call: TRBV11-2
cdr3_length: 10
d_call: .
j_call: TRBJ2-3
cdr3_nt: TGTGCCAGCAGCTTTCAGGCGCAGTATTTT
cdr3_aa: CASSFQAQYF

clone_size: .
v_call: TRBV12-3/TRBV12-4
cdr3_length: 16
d_call: TRBD2
j_call: TRBJ2-2
cdr3_nt: TGTGCCAGCAGCCGGGGACTAGCGGAAACCTCCGGGGAGCTGTTTTTT
cdr3_aa: CASSRGLAETSGELFF

clone_size: few
v_call: TRBV6-2/TRBV6-3
cdr3_length: 18
d_call: TRBD1
j_call: TRBJ2-1
cdr3_nt: TGTGCCAGCAGTTATGTTCCCCCCGGGACAGGGGGACCCAATGAGCAGTTCTTC
cdr3_aa: CASSYVPPGTGGPNEQFF

clone_size: many
v_call: TRBV15
cdr3_length: 17
d_call: TRBD1
j_call: TRBJ1-5
cdr3_nt: TGTGCCACCAGCAGAGATACGGGGACAGGGGGCAATCAGCCCCAGCATTTT
cdr3_aa: CATSRDTGTGGNQPQHF

clone_size: many
v_call: TRBV7-2
cdr3_length: 15
d_call: .
j_call: TRBJ2-3
cdr3_nt: TGTGCCAGCAGCTTAATGGCGGGATCGACAGATACGCAGTATTTT
cdr3_aa: CASSLMAGSTDTQYF

clone_size: few
v_call: TRBV14
cdr3_length: 13
d_call: .
j_call: TRBJ2-3
cdr3_nt: TGTGCCAGCAACCGAGGGAGTTCAGATACGCAGTATTTT
cdr3_aa: CASNRGSSDTQYF

clone_size: .
v_call: TRBV7-2
cdr3_length: 12
d_call: .
j_call: TRBJ2-5
cdr3_nt: TGTGCCAGCAGCTCAAGGGCGGAGACCCAGTACTTC
cdr3_aa: CASSSRAETQYF

clone_size: few
v_call: TRBV20-1
cdr3_length: 14
d_call: .
j_call: TRBJ1-1
cdr3_nt: TGCAGTGCTAGGTTGACGGGGGGGAACACTGAAGCTTTCTTT
cdr3_aa: CSARLTGGNTEAFF

clone_size: many
v_call: TRBV5-1
cdr3_length: 16
d_call: TRBD1
j_call: TRBJ1-5
cdr3_nt: TGCGCCAGCAGCTTGGATCCGGGACAGCCTAATCAGCCCCAGCATTTT
cdr3_aa: CASSLDPGQPNQPQHF

clone_size: few
v_call: TRBV24-1
cdr3_length: 14
d_call: .
j_call: TRBJ2-5
cdr3_nt: TGTGCCACCAGTGATTCTCCTGGTAAAGAGACCCAGTACTTC
cdr3_aa: CATSDSPGKETQYF

clone_size: many
v_call: TRBV6-1
cdr3_length: 13
d_call: .
j_call: TRBJ1-5
cdr3_nt: TGTGCCAGCAGTGGACAGTCCAATCAGCCCCAGCATTTT
cdr3_aa: CASSGQSNQPQHF

clone_size: few
v_call: TRBV29-1
cdr3_length: 13
d_call: .
j_call: TRBJ2-3
cdr3_nt: TGCAGCGTTGAGAACCCTAGCACAGATACGCAGTATTTT
cdr3_aa: CSVENPSTDTQYF

clone_size: many
v_call: TRBV29-1
cdr3_length: 15
d_call: .
j_call: TRBJ2-1
cdr3_nt: TGCAGCGTTGAAAGGGGGGACTTCTCCTACAATGAGCAGTTCTTC
cdr3_aa: CSVERGDFSYNEQFF

clone_size: many
v_call: TRBV28
cdr3_length: 13
d_call: TRBD1
j_call: TRBJ2-7
cdr3_nt: TGTGCCAGCAGGACGGGACAGGTCTACGAGCAGTACTTC
cdr3_aa: CASRTGQVYEQYF

clone_size: many
v_call: TRBV29-1
cdr3_length: 10
d_call: .
j_call: TRBJ2-3
cdr3_nt: TGCAGCGTTGTGGTAGATACGCAGTATTTT
cdr3_aa: CSVVVDTQYF

clone_size: many
v_call: TRBV12-3/TRBV12-4
cdr3_length: 11
d_call: .
j_call: TRBJ2-5
cdr3_nt: TGTGCCAGCAGCCGTTCCGGGACCCAGTACTTC
cdr3_aa: CASSRSGTQYF

clone_size: once
v_call: TRBV4-2
cdr3_length: 17
d_call: TRBD2
j_call: TRBJ2-1
cdr3_nt: TGTGCCAGCAGCCAAGATCTGGGCGGGAGCTCCTACAATGAGCAGTTCTTC
cdr3_aa: CASSQDLGGSSYNEQFF

clone_size: many
v_call: TRBV7-9
cdr3_length: 16
d_call: .
j_call: TRBJ2-1
cdr3_nt: TGTGCCAGCAGCTTAACAGGGGGGACTAGCTACAATGAGCAGTTCTTC
cdr3_aa: CASSLTGGTSYNEQFF

clone_size: many
v_call: TRBV14
cdr3_length: 13
d_call: .
j_call: TRBJ2-2
cdr3_nt: TGTGCCAGCAGCCAGGCACTTCTCGGTGGGCTGTTTTTT
cdr3_aa: CASSQALLGGLFF

clone_size: few
v_call: TRBV4-2
cdr3_length: 16
d_call: TRBD2
j_call: TRBJ2-1
cdr3_nt: TGTGCCAGCAGCCAAGATTTCCTAGCGGGGTACAATGAGCAGTTCTTC
cdr3_aa: CASSQDFLAGYNEQFF

clone_size: many
v_call: TRBV10-1
cdr3_length: 13
d_call: .
j_call: TRBJ1-1
cdr3_nt: TGCGCCAGCAGCGGTTCCCTGAACACTGAAGCTTTCTTT
cdr3_aa: CASSGSLNTEAFF

clone_size: .
v_call: TRBV6-2/TRBV6-3
cdr3_length: 14
d_call: .
j_call: TRBJ1-3
cdr3_nt: TGTGCCAGCAGGCGATATCAATCTGGAAACACCATATATTTT
cdr3_aa: CASRRYQSGNTIYF

clone_size: .
v_call: TRBV20-1
cdr3_length: 14
d_call: .
j_call: TRBJ2-7
cdr3_nt: TGCAGTGCTAGTTCGGGGAAACCCTCCTACGAGCAGTACTTC
cdr3_aa: CSASSGKPSYEQYF

clone_size: many
v_call: TRBV4-1
cdr3_length: 14
d_call: .
j_call: TRBJ2-1
cdr3_nt: TGCGCCAGCAGCCAACCCCTTACCTACAATGAGCAGTTCTTC
cdr3_aa: CASSQPLTYNEQFF

clone_size: many
v_call: TRBV2
cdr3_length: 13
d_call: .
j_call: TRBJ2-7
cdr3_nt: TGTGCCAGCAGTGATGCGGATACCTACGAGCAGTACTTC
cdr3_aa: CASSDADTYEQYF

clone_size: .
v_call: TRBV11-2
cdr3_length: 16
d_call: .
j_call: TRBJ2-2
cdr3_nt: TGTGCCAGCAGCAGCCGGGCGGAGTGGAACACCGGGGAGCTGTTTTTT
cdr3_aa: CASSSRAEWNTGELFF

clone_size: once
v_call: TRBV19
cdr3_length: 15
d_call: TRBD2
j_call: TRBJ2-5
cdr3_nt: TGTGCCAGTAGTGGCCAGCGGGAGATTGGGGAGACCCAGTACTTC
cdr3_aa: CASSGQREIGETQYF

clone_size: .
v_call: TRBV7-2
cdr3_length: 16
d_call: .
j_call: TRBJ1-2
cdr3_nt: TGTGCCAGCAGCTTAATTTTCTCCTCGCCACTGGATGGCTACACCTTC
cdr3_aa: CASSLIFSSPLDGYTF

clone_size: .
v_call: TRBV19
cdr3_length: 17
d_call: .
j_call: TRBJ2-1
cdr3_nt: TGTGCCAGTAGTATAGATAGTGGACCAAGCTCCTACAATGAGCAGTTCTTC
cdr3_aa: CASSIDSGPSSYNEQFF

clone_size: few
v_call: TRBV6-5
cdr3_length: 13
d_call: .
j_call: TRBJ1-2
cdr3_nt: TGTGCCAGCAGTTACACGGCTAACTATGGCTACACCTTC
cdr3_aa: CASSYTANYGYTF

clone_size: .
v_call: TRBV6-1
cdr3_length: 14
d_call: TRBD2
j_call: TRBJ2-1
cdr3_nt: TGTGCCACCTCACCGAGCGGGAGGGCACTTGAGCAGTTCTTC
cdr3_aa: CATSPSGRALEQFF

clone_size: few
v_call: TRBV5-6
cdr3_length: 13
d_call: .
j_call: TRBJ2-1
cdr3_nt: TGTGCCAGCAGCTTGGAGGCCGACAATGAGCAGTTCTTC
cdr3_aa: CASSLEADNEQFF

clone_size: .
v_call: TRBV7-3
cdr3_length: 15
d_call: .
j_call: TRBJ2-7
cdr3_nt: TGTGCCAGCAGCTTGGGGCGGGTCAGCTCCTACGAGCAGTACTTC
cdr3_aa: CASSLGRVSSYEQYF

clone_size: many
v_call: TRBV15
cdr3_length: 13
d_call: TRBD2
j_call: TRBJ2-1
cdr3_nt: TGTGCCATAACTAGCGGGAGTTACAATGAGCAGTTCTTC
cdr3_aa: CAITSGSYNEQFF

clone_size: few
v_call: TRBV4-2
cdr3_length: 15
d_call: TRBD2
j_call: TRBJ2-5
cdr3_nt: TGTGCCAGCAGCCATGCGGGACTAACCCTGGAGACCCAGTACTTC
cdr3_aa: CASSHAGLTLETQYF

clone_size: .
v_call: TRBV28
cdr3_length: 13
d_call: .
j_call: TRBJ1-2
cdr3_nt: TGTGCCAGCAGTTCGCCCGGGGAGAGGAGCTACACCTTC
cdr3_aa: CASSSPGERSYTF

clone_size: few
v_call: TRBV2
cdr3_length: 20
d_call: TRBD1
j_call: TRBJ2-1
cdr3_nt: TGTGCCAGCAGTGAAGCGCTTCCGGCCGTAAGTGGGACGGGACAGAATGAGCAGTTCTTC
cdr3_aa: CASSEALPAVSGTGQNEQFF

clone_size: few
v_call: TRBV10-3
cdr3_length: 12
d_call: .
j_call: TRBJ1-4
cdr3_nt: TGTGCCATCAGGGGCTATAATGAAAAACTGTTTTTT
cdr3_aa: CAIRGYNEKLFF